These 18 T cell receptor beta chains share one sample of origin, sequenced in a study of shared clonotypes between healthy human individuals. Measured with immunoSEQ multiplex PCR; TCRdb has only the in-frame clones, and not every one. The sample holds 2 million or so clones, approximately 94% seen once. The naive CD8 population came from CD45RO-negative cells selected for CCR7, without terminally differentiated effector memory CD45RA+ cells. The sample comprised naive CD8+ T cells sorted from blood. These receptors were obtained from a man younger than 35 in good health.

This CDR3 reads CASSSSYSYEQYF. The CDR3 DNA reads TGTGCCAGCAGTTCTAGTTACAGCTACGAGCAGTACTTC. The chain is built from TRBV5-6 and TRBJ2-7, with D hard to call. V dropped 5 bases and J dropped 3 bases, with 12 bases sitting between them. In germline, CDR1 is SGHDT, CDR2 YYEEEE. This CDR3 region has 13 residues.

The V gene is TRBV10-1, the J gene TRBJ2-3; D possibly corresponds to TRBD2 (5 bases). The CDR3 sequence is 15 residues long. The V end was cut by 3 bases, the J end by 6 bases, with 16 bases between. CDR1 and CDR2 (germline): WNHNN, SYGVQD (reference sequence). The CDR3 here is CASSDSASRLDTQYF. The CDR3 DNA sequence: TGCGCCAGCAGTGATTCGGCTAGCCGCCTGGATACGCAGTATTTT.

This clone was found once. The same CDR3 also results from other DNA sequences found in this sample. The chain recombines TRBV6-5 with TRBJ2-3, with TRBD2 matching over 7 bases. Looked up from germline, CDR1 is MNHEY and CDR2 is SVGAGI. The length of the CDR3 is 16 residues. After removal of 2 bases from V and 0 bases from J, the junction contained 5 bases not matched to a gene. This CDR3 reads CASSYSPSGSTDTQYF. CDR3 DNA: TGTGCCAGCAGTTACAGTCCTAGCGGAAGCACAGATACGCAGTATTTT.

The sample holds a few counts of this clone. The chain couples TRBV9 to TRBJ1-1, with D possibly matching TRBD1 (6 bases). V lost 3 bases and J lost 1, with 10 bases in between. Germline V gene sequence: CDR1 SGDLS, CDR2 YYNGEE. The CDR3 covers 14 residues. The CDR3 DNA sequence: TGTGCCAGCAGCGAGGGACACCCGAACACTGAAGCTTTCTTT. It specifies CASSEGHPNTEAFF.

This clone showed up just once. This chain joins TRBV27 and TRBJ2-1, with 7 bases identical to TRBD2. CDR1 MNHEY and CDR2 SMNVEV come from the germline V gene (reference sequence). The V segment lost 5 bases and the J segment 7 bases; nucleotides outside the gene matches: 14. The CDR3 is 16 amino acids. CDR3 bases: TGTGCCAGCAGTCTTCTACAGCCGGGAGGATTAAATGAGCAGTTCTTC. Its protein is CASSLLQPGGLNEQFF.

The chain joins TRBV30 to TRBJ2-5; D is unclear. With 2 bases removed from V and 4 bases from J, the gap between germline ends came to 20 bases. The CDR3 covers 16 residues. Germline V CDR1 and CDR2: GTSNPN, SVGIG (reference sequence). The CDR3 nucleotides are TGTGCCTGGAGTCAGTCTCCGGGCCCCAGTGGAGAGACCCAGTACTTC. It yields the protein CAWSQSPGPSGETQYF.

This chain connects TRBV18 to TRBJ2-7; D remains ambiguous. This CDR3 contains 15 residues. Germline V lookup: CDR1 KGHSH, CDR2 LQKENI. Trimming stripped 3 bases from V and 2 bases from J, with 14 bases between. The CDR3 coding sequence is TGTGCCAGCTCACCTCTAGGACCCTTAACCTACGAGCAGTACTTC. Its protein is CASSPLGPLTYEQYF.

This clone was seen only once. Other DNA sequences in the same sample also yield this CDR3. The J gene is TRBJ2-3, the V gene TRBV7-6, with TRBD2 matching over 15 bases. J gave up 3 bases and V 6 bases, and 7 bases lay outside the gene matches. CDR1 and CDR2 (germline): SGHVS, FNYEAQ. The CDR3 extends over 17 amino acids. Here the CDR3 reads CASSLGLAGGLTDTQYF. Written as DNA, the CDR3 is TGTGCCAGCAGTTTGGGACTAGCGGGAGGTTTAACAGATACGCAGTATTTT.

The rearrangement uses TRBV27 and TRBJ1-1; perhaps TRBD1 as D (5 bases). Germline-derived CDR1 and CDR2 are MNHEY and SMNVEV (reference sequence). V was trimmed by 8 bases and J by 2 bases, leaving 21 bases between them. The CDR3 loop spans 16 amino acids. This CDR3 is CASRAGVGGLNTEAFF. Here the CDR3 DNA reads TGTGCCAGCCGAGCTGGGGTCGGGGGATTAAACACTGAAGCTTTCTTT.

The table lists this clone with a count of one. Relative to the germline gene, one junction end is altered; a read error may explain this. This chain connects TRBV30 to TRBJ2-7; TRBD1 matches at 11 bases. The germline gives CDR1 GTSNPN, CDR2 SVGIG (reference sequence). This CDR3 spans 11 amino acids. The CDR3 loop is CAWSNRDRGWF. The CDR3 bases are TGTGCCTGGAGTAACCGGGACAGGGGGTGGTTC.

The chain uses TRBV27 and TRBJ1-1; tentatively, D is TRBD1 (5 bases). Germline values: CDR1 MNHEY, CDR2 SMNVEV (reference sequence). This CDR3 spans 14 amino acids. V lost 5 bases and J lost 4, with 14 bases in between. DNA for the CDR3: TGTGCCAGCAGTCCGGGGACCTGGGGCACTGAAGCTTTCTTT. This codes for CASSPGTWGTEAFF.

CDR3 loop: CASSFSRGLETQYF. The CDR3 nucleotides read TGTGCCAGCAGCTTCTCCCGCGGGTTGGAGACCCAGTACTTC. This chain links TRBV11-1 with TRBJ2-5, with D perhaps TRBD2 (5 bases). Germline V gene sequence: CDR1 SGHAT, CDR2 FQDESV (reference sequence). This CDR3 contains 14 residues. Trimming stripped 3 bases from V and 5 bases from J, with 13 bases between.

This chain uses TRBV5-6 with TRBJ1-1, with 11 bases matching TRBD1. The CDR3 runs to 13 residues. The trim removed 4 bases at V and 7 bases at J, leaving 3 bases unmatched. Germline CDR1 and CDR2: SGHDT and YYEEEE. For the CDR3, the DNA is TGTGCCAGCAGCGTAGGGACAGGGGGTGAAGCTTTCTTT. It codes for CASSVGTGGEAFF.

This clone was found once. V is TRBV27 and J is TRBJ2-3; D not resolved. In germline, CDR1 is MNHEY, CDR2 SMNVEV (reference sequence). Trimming took 1 base from V and 0 from J, leaving 11 bases between them. The CDR3 totals 16 residues. In DNA, the CDR3 is TGTGCCAGCAGTTTATACCAAGATCTTAGCACAGATACGCAGTATTTT. This gives the protein CASSLYQDLSTDTQYF.

The CDR3 spells CASGPLGVEVGNTEAFF. For the CDR3, the DNA is TGTGCCAGCGGCCCGCTTGGGGTAGAGGTGGGGAACACTGAAGCTTTCTTT. V usage is TRBV27 and J usage is TRBJ1-1; D ambiguous. Germline CDR1 MNHEY, CDR2 SMNVEV (reference sequence). The germline V and J ends were trimmed by 8 bases and 1 base, with 23 bases remaining between them. The length of the CDR3 is 17 residues.

The CDR3, as DNA: TGCGCCAGCAGCCGGACGACTTACAGGGGAAGGATCTACGAGCAGTACTTC. It translates to CASSRTTYRGRIYEQYF. The chain joins TRBV5-1 to TRBJ2-7, with TRBD1 matching 7 bases. This CDR3 comprises 17 residues. Germline V CDR1 and CDR2: SGHRS, YFSETQ. The V segment lost 4 bases and the J segment 3 bases; nucleotides outside the gene matches: 16.

J is TRBJ2-6 and V is TRBV11-2; D is perhaps TRBD2 (6 bases). This CDR3 has 16 residues. From germline, CDR1 is SGHAT and CDR2 FQNNGV. V lost 4 bases to trimming and J lost 2 bases, with 12 bases between them. Written as DNA, the CDR3 is TGTGCCAGCAGCTCCCGGGGGTTTACTGGGGCCAACGTCCTGACTTTC. Translating it yields CASSSRGFTGANVLTF.

The J gene is TRBJ2-5, the V gene TRBV19; perhaps TRBD2 as D (5 bases). The CDR3 consists of 14 residues. V was clipped by 1 base and J by 5 bases, with 11 bases between them. Germline V gives CDR1 LNHDA, CDR2 SQIVND (reference sequence). CDR3 loop: CASSIGESRETQYF. CDR3 bases: TGTGCCAGTAGTATAGGGGAGTCGAGGGAGACCCAGTACTTC.